These 5 T cell receptor beta chains originate from one sample sequenced in a study of CD8 T cells in Susac syndrome (dated 2019 in TCRdb). Library preparation used the immunoSEQ multiplex PCR assay. RNA was extracted using the RNeasy kit, and roughly 0.45 to 1 microgram was reverse transcribed with random hexamers. TCRdb ran its own pipeline on the public reads, namely fastp trimming at Q25 and MiXCR clone calling, and kept in-frame beta chains. Rows merge per CDR3 protein into single entries with the most common DNA and genes. Across this sample there are about 190,000 distinct CDR3 sequences, with 85% to 95% seen only once. The ten largest clones capture less than 0.2% of the sample. The sequenced sample consisted of CD8+ T cells from PBMCs. The receptor set was obtained from a human donor with Susac syndrome.

The CDR3 sequence is CASSVGNGYTF. Written as DNA, the CDR3 is TGTGCCAGCAGCGTAGGGAATGGCTACACCTTC. The V and J genes are TRBV9 and TRBJ1-2; D gene uncertain. The CDR3 has 11 amino acids. V lost 0 bases to trimming and J lost 6 bases, with 3 bases between them. Germline V gives CDR1 SGDLS, CDR2 YYNGEE.

V usage is TRBV27 and J usage is TRBJ2-1, with D perhaps TRBD2 (6 bases). CDR1 MNHEY and CDR2 SMNVEV come from the germline V gene (reference sequence). The CDR3 loop spans 14 amino acids. V lost 2 bases, J lost 8 bases, and 13 bases lay in between. The CDR3 protein is CASSLAGYRDEQFF. The DNA of the CDR3 is TGTGCCAGCAGTTTAGCGGGGTATAGGGATGAGCAGTTCTTC.

This chain joins TRBV19 and TRBJ1-1; 7 bases fit TRBD1. V shed 4 bases and J 5 bases; nucleotides not matched to a gene: 4. The CDR3 is 13 residues long. Germline V gives CDR1 LNHDA, CDR2 SQIVND (reference sequence). CDR3 nucleotides: TGTGCCAGTAGTAGACAGGGTAGGACTGAAGCTTTCTTT. Residues: CASSRQGRTEAFF.

For this clonotype: Germline and junction disagree at one end, which may indicate a read error. V usage is TRBV28 and J usage is TRBJ2-7; 7 bases line up with TRBD1. The germline gives CDR1 MDHEN, CDR2 SYDVKM. The length of the CDR3 is 13 residues. The CDR3 DNA sequence: TGTGCCAGCAGCCGACGGGACAGCGCCGAGGAGTACTTC. It is translated as CASSRRDSAEEYF. Looking up the rest from reference TRBV28 and TRBJ2-7 gives the full variable domain: DVKVTQSSRYLVKRTGEKVFLECVQDMDHENMFWYRQDPGLGLRLIYFSYDVKMKEKGDIPEGYSVSREKKERFSLILESASTNQTSMYLCASSRRDSAEEYFGPGTRLTVT.

The chain has TRBV20-1 and TRBJ2-1; 10 bases are shared with TRBD2. Germline trimming cut 3 bases from V and 4 bases from J; bases unmatched to any gene: 6. Germline V gene data show CDR1 as DFQATT and CDR2 as SNEGSKA (reference sequence). The CDR3 extends over 15 amino acids. The CDR3 sequence: CSARLAGDLYNEQFF. The CDR3 nucleotides are TGCAGTGCTAGGCTAGCGGGAGACTTATACAATGAGCAGTTCTTC.